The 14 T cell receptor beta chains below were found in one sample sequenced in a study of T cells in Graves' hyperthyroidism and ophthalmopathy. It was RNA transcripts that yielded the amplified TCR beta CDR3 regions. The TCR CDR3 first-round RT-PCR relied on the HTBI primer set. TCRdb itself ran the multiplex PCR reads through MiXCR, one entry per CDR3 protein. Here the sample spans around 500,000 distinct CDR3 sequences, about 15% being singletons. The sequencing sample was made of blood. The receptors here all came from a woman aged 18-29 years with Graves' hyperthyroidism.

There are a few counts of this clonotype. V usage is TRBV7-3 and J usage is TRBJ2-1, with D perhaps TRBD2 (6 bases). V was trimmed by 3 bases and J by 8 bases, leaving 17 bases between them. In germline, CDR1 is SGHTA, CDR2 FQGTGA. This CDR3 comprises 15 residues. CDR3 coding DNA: TGTGCCAGCAGCTTTGATGGCGGGAAGTACGATGAGCAGTTCTTC. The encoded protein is CASSFDGGKYDEQFF.

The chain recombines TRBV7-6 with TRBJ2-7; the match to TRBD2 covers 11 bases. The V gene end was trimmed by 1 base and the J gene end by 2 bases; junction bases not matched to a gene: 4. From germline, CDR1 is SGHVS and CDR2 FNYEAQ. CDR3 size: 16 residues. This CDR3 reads CASSLVSTSGTYEQYF. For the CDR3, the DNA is TGTGCCAGCAGCTTAGTTTCGACTAGCGGGACCTACGAGCAGTACTTC.

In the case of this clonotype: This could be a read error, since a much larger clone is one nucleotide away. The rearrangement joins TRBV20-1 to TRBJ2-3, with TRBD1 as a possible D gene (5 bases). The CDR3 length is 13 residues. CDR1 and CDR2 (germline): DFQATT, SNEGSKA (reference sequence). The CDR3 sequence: CSARDPSTGTQYF. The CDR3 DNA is TGCAGTGCTAGAGATCCCAGCACAGGTACGCAGTATTTT.

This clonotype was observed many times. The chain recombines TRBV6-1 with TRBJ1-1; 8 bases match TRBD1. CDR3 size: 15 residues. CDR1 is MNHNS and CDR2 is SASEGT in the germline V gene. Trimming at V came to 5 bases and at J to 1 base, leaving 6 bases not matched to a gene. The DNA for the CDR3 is TGTGCCAGCAGTCCCGGAGACAGGGGGAACACTGAAGCTTTCTTT. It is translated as CASSPGDRGNTEAFF.

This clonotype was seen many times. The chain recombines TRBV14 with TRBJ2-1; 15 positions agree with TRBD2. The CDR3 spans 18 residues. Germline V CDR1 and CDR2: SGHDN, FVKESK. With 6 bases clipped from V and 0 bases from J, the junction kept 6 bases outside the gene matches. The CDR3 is CASRDGLAGGSSYNEQFF. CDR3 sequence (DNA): TGTGCCAGCAGAGACGGACTAGCGGGAGGGAGCTCCTACAATGAGCAGTTCTTC.

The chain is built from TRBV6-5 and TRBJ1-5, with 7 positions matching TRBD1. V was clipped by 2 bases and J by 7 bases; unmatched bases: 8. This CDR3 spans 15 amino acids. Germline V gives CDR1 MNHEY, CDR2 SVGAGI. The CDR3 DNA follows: TGTGCCAGCAGTTACCCTACAGGGGCTGACCAGCCCCAGCATTTT. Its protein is CASSYPTGADQPQHF.

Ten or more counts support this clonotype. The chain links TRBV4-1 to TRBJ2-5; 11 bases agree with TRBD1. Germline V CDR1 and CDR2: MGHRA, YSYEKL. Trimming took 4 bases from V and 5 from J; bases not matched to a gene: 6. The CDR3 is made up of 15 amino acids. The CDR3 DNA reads TGCGCCAGCAGCCCGGGACAGGGGGATTTGGAGACCCAGTACTTC. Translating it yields CASSPGQGDLETQYF.

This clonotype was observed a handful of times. The CDR3 reads CATSFGVNYGYTF. The CDR3 coding sequence is TGTGCCACCAGCTTCGGGGTTAACTATGGCTACACCTTC. This chain joins TRBV15 and TRBJ1-2; D is unclear. CDR1 and CDR2 (germline): LNHNV, YYDKDF (reference sequence). The CDR3 extends over 13 amino acids. V lost 5 bases, J lost 1 base, and 8 bases lay in between.

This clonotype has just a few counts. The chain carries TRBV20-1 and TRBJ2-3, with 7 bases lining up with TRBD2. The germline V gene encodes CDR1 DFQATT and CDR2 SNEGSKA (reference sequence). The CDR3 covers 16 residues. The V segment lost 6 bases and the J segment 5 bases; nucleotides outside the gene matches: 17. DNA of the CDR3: TGCAGTGCCCCCGAGGTCGTGGGATGGGGGGGAGATACGCAGTATTTT. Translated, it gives CSAPEVVGWGGDTQYF.

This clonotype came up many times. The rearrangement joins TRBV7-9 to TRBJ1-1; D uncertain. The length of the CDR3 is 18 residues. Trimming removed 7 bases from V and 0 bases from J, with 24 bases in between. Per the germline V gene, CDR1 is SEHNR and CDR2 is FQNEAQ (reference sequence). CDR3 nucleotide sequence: TGTGCCAGCAACGTGCCTCGGGCGAGGCCTGCGTTGAACACTGAAGCTTTCTTT. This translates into CASNVPRARPALNTEAFF.

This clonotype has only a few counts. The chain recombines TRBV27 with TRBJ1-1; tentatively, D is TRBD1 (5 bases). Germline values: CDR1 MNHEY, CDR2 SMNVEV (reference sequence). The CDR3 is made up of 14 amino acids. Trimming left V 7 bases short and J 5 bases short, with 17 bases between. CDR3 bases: TGTGCCAGCACACCCCCGGGGGATCGGACTGAAGCTTTCTTT. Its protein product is CASTPPGDRTEAFF.

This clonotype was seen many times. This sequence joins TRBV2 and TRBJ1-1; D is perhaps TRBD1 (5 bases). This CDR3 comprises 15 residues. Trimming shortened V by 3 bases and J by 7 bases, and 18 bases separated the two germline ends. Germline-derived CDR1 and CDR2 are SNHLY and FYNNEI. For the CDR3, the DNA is TGTGCCAGCAGTGAGGAATCAGGGATCGGGAATGAAGCTTTCTTT. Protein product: CASSEESGIGNEAFF.

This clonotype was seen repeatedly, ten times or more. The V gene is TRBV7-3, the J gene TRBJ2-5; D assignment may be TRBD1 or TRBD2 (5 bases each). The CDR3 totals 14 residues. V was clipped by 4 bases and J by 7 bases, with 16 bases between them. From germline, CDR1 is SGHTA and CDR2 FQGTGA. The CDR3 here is CASSSTGALGTQYF. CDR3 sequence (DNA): TGTGCCAGCAGCTCCACCGGGGCCCTAGGGACCCAGTACTTC.

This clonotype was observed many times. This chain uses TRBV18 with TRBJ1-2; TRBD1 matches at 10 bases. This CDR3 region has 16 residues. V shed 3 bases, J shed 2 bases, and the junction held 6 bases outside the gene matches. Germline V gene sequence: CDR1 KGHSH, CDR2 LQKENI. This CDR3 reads CASSPGTGVSNYGYTF. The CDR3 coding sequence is TGTGCCAGCTCACCGGGGACAGGGGTGTCAAACTATGGCTACACCTTC.